This TCR beta chain was sequenced in a study of blood T cells in healthy people across ages. With regard to this clonotype: Its specificity is unknown.

Sample-barcoded 5' priming and a J-beta primer mix drove a second PCR of roughly 7 to 11 cycles. TCRdb called the 5' RACE reads again in MiXCR, with one record for every CDR3 protein. Found here are 700,000 to 900,000 distinct CDR3 sequences, roughly 25% of them singletons; the top ten hold under 3%. The germline CDR1 and CDR2 sequences are KGHSH and LQKENI. Between the trimmed V and J ends, which lost 2 bases and 7 bases, there was a span of 8 bases. The CDR3 is made up of 12 amino acids. Regarding the study as a whole: There were more naive CD4+ cells and higher diversity in long-lived donors than in aged donors.

These data also featured in a second study, about T cells of mothers and their children.

The sequencing input was blood. V is TRBV18 and J is TRBJ1-2; unclear D gene. The receptor comes from a boy between 5 and 17 years old in good health. The CDR3 here is CASSPEAGGYTF. As DNA, the CDR3 is TGTGCCAGCTCACCAGAGGCAGGTGGCTACACCTTC.